Each of the 29 T cell receptor beta chains below was sequenced from the same sample in a study of CD8+ T cells in alopecia areata. Sequencing templates came from extracted RNA that was reverse transcribed into cDNA. Sequencing was performed with immunoSEQ multiplex PCR; in TCRdb, only in-frame clones are kept and a portion is missing. The sample gives about 140,000 clones, around 54% of which show up once; approximately 4.3% is in the top ten. Sequenced: CD4+ T cells sorted from blood. The receptors were gathered from a human donor in good health.

This clone was counted once. The chain carries TRBV20-1 and TRBJ2-7; D remains ambiguous. Germline values: CDR1 DFQATT, CDR2 SNEGSKA (reference sequence). This CDR3 has 11 residues. Trimming removed 6 bases from V and 5 bases from J, with 11 bases in between. The CDR3 bases are TGCAGTGCCCCTCGTTACAACGAGCAGTACTTC. This sequence encodes CSAPRYNEQYF.

In nucleotides, the CDR3 is TGTGCCAGCAGCTTAGCACGGACTAGCGGGCTCTACTCCTACGAGCAGTACTTC. Its translation is CASSLARTSGLYSYEQYF. V is TRBV7-8 and J is TRBJ2-7; 11 bases match TRBD2. After removal of 0 bases from V and 0 bases from J, the junction contained 7 bases not matched to a gene. Germline V gene sequence: CDR1 SGHVS, CDR2 FQNEAQ. The CDR3 sequence is 18 residues long.

The chain joins TRBV28 to TRBJ2-1; the D gene is possibly TRBD2 (6 bases). This CDR3 comprises 16 residues. Trimming took off 6 bases at V and 1 base at J, with 16 bases between the two ends. CDR1 is MDHEN and CDR2 is SYDVKM in the germline V gene. CDR3 region: CASRKMGGVSYNEQFF. The CDR3 nucleotides are TGTGCCAGCAGAAAAATGGGAGGAGTATCCTACAATGAGCAGTTCTTC.

In its sample, this clone was seen once. The rearrangement uses TRBV28 and TRBJ2-1, with TRBD2 identical over 11 bases. Germline CDR1 MDHEN, CDR2 SYDVKM. Trimming removed 7 bases from V and 8 bases from J; junction bases left unmatched: 7. The CDR3 is made up of 14 amino acids. This CDR3 is CASNPTSGAYEQFF. The CDR3, as DNA: TGTGCCAGCAACCCGACTAGCGGGGCATATGAGCAGTTCTTC.

DNA of the CDR3: TGTGCCAGCAGCCGCGAACAGGGTAGCAATCAGCCCCAGCATTTT. Protein product: CASSREQGSNQPQHF. The chain is built from TRBV2 and TRBJ1-5; D may be TRBD1 (6 bases). The CDR3 covers 15 residues. CDR1 and CDR2 from the germline V gene are SNHLY and FYNNEI. V lost 6 bases and J lost 0, with 12 bases in between.

V gene TRBV7-9 combines with J gene TRBJ2-2, with D perhaps matching TRBD1 or TRBD2 (5 bases each). V was pared by 6 bases and J by 12 bases, with 23 bases between. This CDR3 region has 15 residues. Germline V CDR1 and CDR2: SEHNR, FQNEAQ (reference sequence). The CDR3 sequence is CASRLFRDEGLKLFF. For the CDR3, the DNA is TGTGCCAGCAGGCTATTCCGGGACGAGGGGTTGAAGCTGTTTTTT.

The V call is TRBV29-1, the J call TRBJ1-2, with D uncertain. Germline V lookup: CDR1 SQVTM, CDR2 ANQGSEA. CDR3 size: 13 residues. Trimming removed 3 bases from V and 5 bases from J, with 13 bases in between. The CDR3 coding sequence is TGCAGCGTTGATGTATCTGGGGATTATGGCTACACCTTC. Translating it yields CSVDVSGDYGYTF.

The rearrangement joins TRBV5-1 to TRBJ2-1, with 9 bases matching TRBD1. The CDR3 spans 15 residues. J was trimmed by 3 bases and V by 5 bases; bases with no gene match: 6. Germline V lookup: CDR1 SGHRS, CDR2 YFSETQ. The CDR3, as DNA: TGCGCCAGCAGAACGGGACAGGGAAGCTACAATGAGCAGTTCTTC. It specifies CASRTGQGSYNEQFF.

This chain uses TRBV6-1 with TRBJ2-4; tentatively, D is TRBD2 (6 bases). CDR1 is MNHNS, CDR2 SASEGT, per germline. This CDR3 has 14 residues. Deletions cut 5 bases from V and 9 bases from J, with 17 bases between. The CDR3 region is CASSSWRDSAIQYF. As DNA, the CDR3 is TGTGCCAGCAGTTCGTGGAGGGATTCGGCCATTCAGTACTTC.

The genes are TRBV11-2 and TRBJ1-3; possibly TRBD1 for D (5 bases). Trimming removed 5 bases from V and 6 bases from J, with 14 bases in between. The CDR3 runs 14 residues. The germline V gene has CDR1 SGHAT and CDR2 FQNNGV. This CDR3 reads CASSRTRDENTIYF. CDR3 bases: TGTGCCAGCAGCAGGACTCGGGACGAAAACACCATATATTTT.

V and J are TRBV29-1 and TRBJ1-5; D is unclear. The CDR3 covers 14 residues. Germline CDR1 and CDR2: SQVTM and ANQGSEA. Between the trimmed V and J ends, which lost 6 bases and 0 bases, there was a span of 12 bases. CDR3 DNA sequence: TGCAGCGTCGGAGGACTTACTAGCAATCAGCCCCAGCATTTT. Translation gives CSVGGLTSNQPQHF.

A few counts support this clone. The chain couples TRBV7-9 to TRBJ2-3; 9 bases agree with TRBD2. J gave up 4 bases and V 0 bases, and 11 bases lay outside the gene matches. Per germline, CDR1 SEHNR and CDR2 FQNEAQ (reference sequence). CDR3 size: 18 residues. CDR3 region: CASSLARGGRAQADTQYF. CDR3 nucleotide sequence: TGTGCCAGCAGCTTAGCGCGTGGCGGGAGGGCCCAAGCAGATACGCAGTATTTT.

This chain uses TRBV15 with TRBJ2-7; 8 positions match TRBD2. The J segment lost 3 bases and the V segment lost 0 bases, leaving 7 bases of the junction unmatched. Germline assignment: CDR1 LNHNV and CDR2 YYDKDF (reference sequence). The CDR3 contains 16 residues. The CDR3 loop reads CATSRERLAGNYEQYF. Here the CDR3 DNA reads TGTGCCACCAGCAGAGAACGGCTAGCGGGTAACTACGAGCAGTACTTC.

The V gene is TRBV30, the J gene TRBJ1-2; TRBD1 might be the D (6 bases). Germline V gene sequence: CDR1 GTSNPN, CDR2 SVGIG (reference sequence). V was shortened by 0 bases and J by 4 bases, with 12 bases between the two germline ends. There are 14 residues in the CDR3. DNA for the CDR3: TGTGCCTGGAGTGTCCAGGGGTCCTTCTATGGCTACACCTTC. It encodes CAWSVQGSFYGYTF.

The chain employs TRBV2 and TRBJ1-5, with unresolved D. Germline-derived CDR1 and CDR2 are SNHLY and FYNNEI. The ends were cut back, 8 bases at V and 5 bases at J, with 7 bases in the middle. CDR3 length equals 11 residues. The CDR3 bases are TGTGCCAGCGGCGGATATCAGCCCCAGCATTTT. This codes for CASGGYQPQHF.

The chain has TRBV29-1 and TRBJ2-7; 7 bases agree with TRBD2. V gave up 1 base and J gave up 1 base; unmatched junction bases: 7. The CDR3 extends over 15 amino acids. Per the germline V gene, CDR1 is SQVTM and CDR2 is ANQGSEA. The CDR3 protein is CSVEGVRESSYEQYF. CDR3 in DNA: TGCAGCGTTGAAGGTGTGCGGGAGTCGTCCTACGAGCAGTACTTC.

The count of this clone is one. DNA for the CDR3: TGTGCCAGCTCACCTCTGGACAGGGGAGAGACCCAGTACTTC. Protein: CASSPLDRGETQYF. The genes are TRBV18 and TRBJ2-5, with 9 bases lining up with TRBD1. CDR1 KGHSH and CDR2 LQKENI come from the germline V gene. CDR3 size: 14 residues. The junction had 3 bases not matched to a gene; V was cut back by 3 bases and J by 4 bases.

This chain connects TRBV28 to TRBJ2-5, with D perhaps being TRBD1 or TRBD2 (5 bases each). The CDR3 length is 18 residues. V lost 6 bases, J lost 2 bases, and 25 bases lay in between. The germline V gene has CDR1 MDHEN and CDR2 SYDVKM. DNA of the CDR3: TGTGCCAGCAGAACTGGTCGGGACGGAGGTTCCCTACAAGAGACCCAGTACTTC. Its protein is CASRTGRDGGSLQETQYF.

The chain recombines TRBV9 with TRBJ1-2, with 8 bases aligning to TRBD1. There are 15 residues in the CDR3. The V and J ends lost 4 bases and 8 bases, in that order; junction bases with no gene match: 13. The germline CDR1 and CDR2 sequences are SGDLS and YYNGEE. The CDR3 spells CASSPLGTGRIGYTF. DNA for the CDR3: TGTGCCAGCAGCCCCTTGGGGACAGGACGCATCGGCTACACCTTC.

The chain has TRBV11-2 and TRBJ1-5; perhaps TRBD1 as D (5 bases). The ends were cut back, 4 bases at V and 4 bases at J, with 8 bases in the middle. This CDR3 has 13 amino acids. Germline V gene data show CDR1 as SGHAT and CDR2 as FQNNGV. The CDR3 DNA reads TGTGCCAGCAGCTCGACAGAAAATCAGCCCCAGCATTTT. Translation gives CASSSTENQPQHF.

This chain uses TRBV7-2 with TRBJ2-7; 7 bases match TRBD1. CDR3 size: 14 residues. Trimming cost V 2 bases and J 4 bases; bases outside gene matches: 5. The germline gives CDR1 SGHTA, CDR2 FQGNSA. CDR3 loop: CASSLQGVGYEQYF. The CDR3 DNA reads as TGTGCCAGCAGCTTACAGGGGGTGGGTTACGAGCAGTACTTC.

The gene calls are TRBV25-1 and TRBJ2-5; D gene unclear. The germline V gene has CDR1 MGHDK and CDR2 SYGVNS. The CDR3 is 11 amino acids. V dropped 6 bases and J dropped 2 bases, with 4 bases sitting between them. The CDR3: CASRRQETQYF. CDR3 in DNA: TGTGCCAGCAGACGTCAAGAGACCCAGTACTTC.

The CDR3 loop reads CASSLLGQDPYF. The CDR3 DNA reads TGTGCCAGCAGCTTATTGGGACAGGACCCGTACTTC. V and J are TRBV6-5 and TRBJ2-7, with 8 bases aligning to TRBD1. This CDR3 contains 12 residues. Germline assignment: CDR1 MNHEY and CDR2 SVGAGI. J was trimmed by 12 bases and V by 6 bases; bases with no gene match: 10.

This clone has a handful of counts. The chain recombines TRBV21-1 with TRBJ2-3; the table calls TRBD1, which could not be checked here. TRBV21-1 is a known pseudogene. The CDR3 sequence is 14 residues long. The DNA of the CDR3 is TGTGCCAGCACCCTCCCGCCAGTTCCAGATACGCAGTATTTT. It yields the protein CASTLPPVPDTQYF.

This clone was seen a few times. V and J are TRBV7-2 and TRBJ2-2; D is ambiguous. Germline lookup yields CDR1 SGHTA and CDR2 FQGNSA. The CDR3 is made up of 15 amino acids. Trimming removed 2 bases at V and 2 bases at J, with 9 bases between. This CDR3 reads CASSLNSLNTGELFF. The CDR3 region has the DNA TGTGCCAGCAGCTTAAACAGCCTCAACACCGGGGAGCTGTTTTTT.

Notes on this clone: This CDR3 is also generated by other DNA sequences in the sample. The chain combines TRBV5-1 with TRBJ1-1; no firm D call. Deletions cut 5 bases from V and 0 bases from J, with 8 bases between. This CDR3 is built from 13 residues. Germline V CDR1 and CDR2: SGHRS, YFSETQ. CDR3 DNA sequence: TGCGCCAGCAGTCTCGTCATGAACACTGAAGCTTTCTTT. Amino acids: CASSLVMNTEAFF. The full variable domain, completed using reference TRBV5-1 and TRBJ1-1, is KAGVTQTPRYLIKTRGQQVTLSCSPISGHRSVSWYQQTPGQGLQFLFEYFSETQRNKGNFPGRFSGRQFSNSRSEMNVSTLELGDSALYLCASSLVMNTEAFFGQGTRLTVV.

The chain uses TRBV6-1 and TRBJ1-5; TRBD1 agrees at 10 bases. Germline V gives CDR1 MNHNS, CDR2 SASEGT. J lost 4 bases, V lost 6 bases, and 6 bases had no gene match. The CDR3 is 15 amino acids. CDR3 sequence reads: CASRRGQGRNQPQHF. CDR3 coding DNA: TGTGCCAGCAGGAGGGGACAGGGGAGAAATCAGCCCCAGCATTTT.

This clone has more than one count but fewer than ten. The V gene is TRBV29-1, the J gene TRBJ1-2, with 7 nucleotides matching TRBD1. The junction had 17 bases not matched to a gene; V was cut back by 6 bases and J by 7 bases. The germline V gene has CDR1 SQVTM and CDR2 ANQGSEA. The CDR3 is 15 residues long. The CDR3 spells CSVPGQAISLGGYTF. The CDR3 DNA follows: TGCAGCGTACCCGGACAGGCAATCTCCTTGGGTGGCTACACCTTC. Full variable domain (outside the CDR3, taken from reference TRBV29-1 and TRBJ1-2): SAVISQKPSRDICQRGTSLTIQCQVDSQVTMMFWYRQQPGQSLTLIATANQGSEATYESGFVIDKFPISRPNLTFSTLTVSNMSPEDSSIYLCSVPGQAISLGGYTFGSGTRLTVV.

The J gene is TRBJ2-1, the V gene TRBV20-1; D unresolved. The CDR3 runs to 11 residues. Germline values: CDR1 DFQATT, CDR2 SNEGSKA (reference sequence). The V gene lost 6 bases and the J gene lost 4 bases, with 7 bases spanning the gap. The CDR3: CSASAYNEQFF. CDR3 coding DNA: TGCAGTGCCTCCGCGTACAATGAGCAGTTCTTC.